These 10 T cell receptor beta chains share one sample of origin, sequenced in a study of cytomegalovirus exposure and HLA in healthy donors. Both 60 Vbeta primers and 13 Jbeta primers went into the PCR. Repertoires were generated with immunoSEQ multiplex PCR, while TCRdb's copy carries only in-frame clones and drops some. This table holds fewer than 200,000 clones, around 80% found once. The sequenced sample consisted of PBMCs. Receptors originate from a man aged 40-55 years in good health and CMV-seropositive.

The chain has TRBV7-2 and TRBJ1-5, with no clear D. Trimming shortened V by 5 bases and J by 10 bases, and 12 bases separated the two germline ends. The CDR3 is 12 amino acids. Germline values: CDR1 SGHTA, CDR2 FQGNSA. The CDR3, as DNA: TGTGCCAGCAGCCCCCTCTCTTCCCCCCAGCATTTT. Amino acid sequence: CASSPLSSPQHF. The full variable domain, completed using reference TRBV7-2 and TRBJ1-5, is GAGVSQSPSNKVTEKGKDVELRCDPISGHTALYWYRQSLGQGLEFLIYFQGNSAPDKSGLPSDRFSAERTGGSVSTLTIQRTQQEDSAVYLCASSPLSSPQHFGDGTRLSIL.

The CDR3 here is CASSLTRQGGTDTQYF. CDR3 nucleotides: TGTGCCAGCAGTCTTACCCGACAGGGGGGGACAGATACGCAGTATTTT. This chain uses TRBV7-9 with TRBJ2-3, with 9 bases that match TRBD1. Germline loops: CDR1 SEHNR, CDR2 FQNEAQ (reference sequence). The length of the CDR3 is 16 residues. The J segment lost 3 bases and the V segment lost 6 bases, leaving 10 bases of the junction unmatched.

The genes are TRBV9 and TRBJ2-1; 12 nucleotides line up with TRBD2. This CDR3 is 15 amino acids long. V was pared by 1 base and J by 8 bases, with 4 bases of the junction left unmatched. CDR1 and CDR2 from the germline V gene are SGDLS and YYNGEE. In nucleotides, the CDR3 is TGTGCCAGCAGCGTATCTAGCGGGAGGGCCGATGAGCAGTTCTTC. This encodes CASSVSSGRADEQFF.

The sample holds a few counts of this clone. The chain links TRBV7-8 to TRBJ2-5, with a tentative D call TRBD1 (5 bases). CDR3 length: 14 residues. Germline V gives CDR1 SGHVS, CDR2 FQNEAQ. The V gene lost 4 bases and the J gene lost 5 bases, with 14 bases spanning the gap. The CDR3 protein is CASSSAKGYETQYF. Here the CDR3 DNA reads TGTGCCAGCAGCTCAGCGAAGGGGTACGAGACCCAGTACTTC.

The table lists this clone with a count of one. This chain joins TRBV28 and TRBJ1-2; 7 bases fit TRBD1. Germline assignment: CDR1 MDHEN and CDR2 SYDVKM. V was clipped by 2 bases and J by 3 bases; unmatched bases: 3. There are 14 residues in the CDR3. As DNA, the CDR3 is TGTGCCAGCAGTTTAAGAGGGGGCTACTATGGCTACACCTTC. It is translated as CASSLRGGYYGYTF.

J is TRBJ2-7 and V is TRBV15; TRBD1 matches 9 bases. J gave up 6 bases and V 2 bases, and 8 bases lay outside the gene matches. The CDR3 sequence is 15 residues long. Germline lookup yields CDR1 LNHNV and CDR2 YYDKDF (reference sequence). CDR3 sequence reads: CATSRPRQGVGEQYF. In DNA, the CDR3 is TGTGCCACCAGCAGACCCCGACAGGGGGTAGGCGAGCAGTACTTC.

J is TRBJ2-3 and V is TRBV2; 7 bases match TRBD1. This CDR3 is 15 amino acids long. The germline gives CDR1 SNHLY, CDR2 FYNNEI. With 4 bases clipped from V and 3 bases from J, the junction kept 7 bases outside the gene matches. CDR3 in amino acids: CASSGQGMATDTQYF. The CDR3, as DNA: TGTGCCAGCAGTGGACAGGGAATGGCGACAGATACGCAGTATTTT.

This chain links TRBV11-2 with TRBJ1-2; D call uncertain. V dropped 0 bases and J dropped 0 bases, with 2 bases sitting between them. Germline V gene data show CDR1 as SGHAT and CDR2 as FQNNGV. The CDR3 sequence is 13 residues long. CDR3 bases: TGTGCCAGCAGCTTAGACGCTAACTATGGCTACACCTTC. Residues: CASSLDANYGYTF.

The DNA of the CDR3 is TGCGCCAGCAGTGTATCGACAGTGTATGAGCAGTTCTTC. This sequence encodes CASSVSTVYEQFF. The rearrangement joins TRBV10-2 to TRBJ2-1; a weak D match, TRBD1 (5 bases). The CDR3 is made up of 13 amino acids. Germline V gene data show CDR1 as WSHSY and CDR2 as SAAADI. The V and J ends lost 4 bases and 8 bases respectively, with 12 bases between them.

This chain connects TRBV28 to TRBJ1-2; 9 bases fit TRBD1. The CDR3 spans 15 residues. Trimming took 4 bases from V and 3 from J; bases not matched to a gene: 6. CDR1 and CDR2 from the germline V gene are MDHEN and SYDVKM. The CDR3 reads CASSSTGGMDYGYTF. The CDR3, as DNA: TGTGCCAGCAGTTCCACAGGGGGCATGGACTATGGCTACACCTTC.